These 2 T cell receptor beta chains were sequenced from one sample in a study of blood T cell repertoires in COVID-19. Measured with immunoSEQ multiplex PCR; TCRdb has only the in-frame clones, and not every one. In the table there are a few hundred thousand clones, approximately 83% of which are singletons. Sequenced material: PBMCs or T cells enriched from blood (not recorded which). Receptors originate from a man aged 25-45 years who had recovered from COVID-19.

The chain uses TRBV5-8 and TRBJ1-2; D not certain. Trimming pared 0 bases from V and 2 bases from J, leaving 8 bases between. The germline gives CDR1 SGHTS, CDR2 YDEGEE. CDR3 length equals 14 residues. Here the CDR3 DNA reads TGTGCCAGCAGCTTGGGCAGTCGAAACTATGGCTACACCTTC. It translates to CASSLGSRNYGYTF.

The rearrangement links TRBV10-3 to TRBJ1-5; possible D gene TRBD1, 6 bases. The CDR3 consists of 13 residues. Per the germline V gene, CDR1 is ENHRY and CDR2 is SYGVKD. Trimming removed 3 bases at V and 5 bases at J, with 8 bases between. This CDR3 is CAISEGGDQPQHF. The CDR3 coding sequence is TGTGCCATCAGTGAAGGGGGTGATCAGCCCCAGCATTTT.